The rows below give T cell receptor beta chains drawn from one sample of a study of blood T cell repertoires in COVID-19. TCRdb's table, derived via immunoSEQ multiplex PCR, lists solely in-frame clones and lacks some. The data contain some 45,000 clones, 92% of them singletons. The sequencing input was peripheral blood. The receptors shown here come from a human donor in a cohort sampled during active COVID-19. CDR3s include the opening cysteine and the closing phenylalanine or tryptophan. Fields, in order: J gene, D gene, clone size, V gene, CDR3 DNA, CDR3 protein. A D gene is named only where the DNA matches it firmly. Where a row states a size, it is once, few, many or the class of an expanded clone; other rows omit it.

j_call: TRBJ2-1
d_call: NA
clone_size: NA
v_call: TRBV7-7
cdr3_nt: TGTGCTAGCACCCAGGTACTAGTTCATGAGCAGTTCTTC
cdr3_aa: CASTQVLVHEQFF

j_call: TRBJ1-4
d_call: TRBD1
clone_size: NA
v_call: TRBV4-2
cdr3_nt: TGTGCCAGCAGCCAAGGGACAGGGGGCTTGGTAACTAATGAAAAACTGTTTTTT
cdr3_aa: CASSQGTGGLVTNEKLFF

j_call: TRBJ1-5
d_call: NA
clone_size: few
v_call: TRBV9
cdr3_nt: TGTGCCAGCAGTACAGGGTCCGGGATCGGTCAGCCCCAGCATTTT
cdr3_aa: CASSTGSGIGQPQHF

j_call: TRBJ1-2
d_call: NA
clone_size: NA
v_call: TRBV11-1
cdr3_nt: TGTGCCAGCAGCTTAATTGCGTCTTATGGCTACACCTTC
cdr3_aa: CASSLIASYGYTF

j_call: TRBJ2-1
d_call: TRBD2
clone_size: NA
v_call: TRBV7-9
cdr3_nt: TGTGCCAGCAGCTCCCGGTCGGTACTAGCGGCAAACTACAATGAGCAGTTCTTC
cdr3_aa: CASSSRSVLAANYNEQFF

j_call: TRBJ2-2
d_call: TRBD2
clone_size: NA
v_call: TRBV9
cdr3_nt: TGTGCCAGCAGCGTCGGGGGGGCGAGGACCGGGGAGCTGTTTTTT
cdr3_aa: CASSVGGARTGELFF

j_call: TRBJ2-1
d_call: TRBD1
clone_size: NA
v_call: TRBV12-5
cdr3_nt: TGTGCTAGTGGTACCCGACAGGGGGGTTGGAATGAGCAGTTCTTC
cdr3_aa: CASGTRQGGWNEQFF

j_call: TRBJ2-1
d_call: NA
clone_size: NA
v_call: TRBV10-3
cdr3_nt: TGTGCCATCACTGAAAGCAGGAGGTACAATGAGCAGTTCTTC
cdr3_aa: CAITESRRYNEQFF

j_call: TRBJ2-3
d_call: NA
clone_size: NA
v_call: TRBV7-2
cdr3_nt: TGTGCCAGCAGCTTAGCCCGGGCGGGTCGGTGGGTCACAGATACGCAGTATTTT
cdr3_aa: CASSLARAGRWVTDTQYF

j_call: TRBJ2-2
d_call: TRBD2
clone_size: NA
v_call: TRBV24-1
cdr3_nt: TGTGCCACCAGTGACTCCAGACTAGCGGGGATCACCGGGGAGCTGTTTTTT
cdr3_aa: CATSDSRLAGITGELFF

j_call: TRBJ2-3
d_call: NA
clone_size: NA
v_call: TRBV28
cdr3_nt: TGTGCCAGCAGTCCGTTGACAGGGAGGCTAGCCAGCACAGATACGCAGTATTTT
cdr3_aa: CASSPLTGRLASTDTQYF

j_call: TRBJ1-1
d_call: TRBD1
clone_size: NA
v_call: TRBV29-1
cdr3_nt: TGCAGCGTCCAACAGGGGTCGTTCACTGAAGCTTTCTTT
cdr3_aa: CSVQQGSFTEAFF

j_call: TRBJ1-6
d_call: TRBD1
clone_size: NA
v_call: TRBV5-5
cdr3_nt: TGTGCCAGCAGGTCCGAGACAGGGGGCCTGCCCCTCCACTTT
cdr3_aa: CASRSETGGLPLHF

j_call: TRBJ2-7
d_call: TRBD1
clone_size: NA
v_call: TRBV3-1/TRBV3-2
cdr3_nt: TGTGCCAGCAGCCCGACAGGACAGGGTGGATGGAGCTACGAGCAGTACTTC
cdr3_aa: CASSPTGQGGWSYEQYF

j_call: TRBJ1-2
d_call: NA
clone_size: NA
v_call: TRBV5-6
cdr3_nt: TGTGCCAGCAGCTTACAGGGTCCGTTTAACTATGGCTACACCTTC
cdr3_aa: CASSLQGPFNYGYTF

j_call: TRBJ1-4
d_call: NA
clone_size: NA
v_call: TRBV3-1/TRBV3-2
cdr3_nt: TGTGCCAGCAGCCATGACCCCGGGGGGGTATTTGCAACTAATGAAAAACTGTTTTTT
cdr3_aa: CASSHDPGGVFATNEKLFF

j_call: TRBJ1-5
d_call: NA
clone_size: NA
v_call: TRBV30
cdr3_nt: TGTGCCTGGAGTGGGGGGCAGGGAAATCAGCCCCAGCATTTT
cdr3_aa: CAWSGGQGNQPQHF

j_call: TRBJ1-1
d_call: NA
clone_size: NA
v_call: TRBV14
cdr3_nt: TGTGCCAGCAGCAGGGCAATTGCGGGTAACACTGAAGCTTTCTTT
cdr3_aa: CASSRAIAGNTEAFF

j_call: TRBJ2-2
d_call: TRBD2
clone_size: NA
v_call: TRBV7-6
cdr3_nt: TGTGCCAGCAGCTTAGCGTCGGGGCTAGCGGGTACCGGGGAGCTGTTTTTT
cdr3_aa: CASSLASGLAGTGELFF

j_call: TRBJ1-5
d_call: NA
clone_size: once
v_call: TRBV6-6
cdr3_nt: TGTGCCAGCAGTTACATGGAGTCTAATCAGCCCCAGCATTTT
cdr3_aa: CASSYMESNQPQHF

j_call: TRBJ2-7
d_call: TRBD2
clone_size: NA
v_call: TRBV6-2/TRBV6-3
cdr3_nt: TGTGCCAGCAGTTACTCCACTAGCGGGGGGCTTATTTATTCCTACGAGCAGTACTTC
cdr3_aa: CASSYSTSGGLIYSYEQYF

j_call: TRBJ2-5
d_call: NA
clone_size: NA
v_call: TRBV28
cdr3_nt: TGTGCCAGCAGTTTATCAGGGCAGGAGACCCAGTACTTC
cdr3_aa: CASSLSGQETQYF

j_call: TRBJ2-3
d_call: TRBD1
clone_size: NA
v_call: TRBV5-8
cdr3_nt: TGTGCCAGCAGATCCCGTTCTAGGGGACAGGGGCTCACAGATACGCAGTATTTT
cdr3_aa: CASRSRSRGQGLTDTQYF

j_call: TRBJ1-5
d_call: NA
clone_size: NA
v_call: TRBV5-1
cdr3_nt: TGCGCCAGCAGCTTAACCGGGGGCAATCAGCCCCAGCATTTT
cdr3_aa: CASSLTGGNQPQHF

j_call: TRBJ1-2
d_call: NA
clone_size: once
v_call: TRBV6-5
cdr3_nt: TGTGCCAGCCGGGCAGGGGTCTTCTATGGCTACACCTTC
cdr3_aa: CASRAGVFYGYTF

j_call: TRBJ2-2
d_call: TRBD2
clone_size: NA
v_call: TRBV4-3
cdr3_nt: TGCGCCAGCAGCCTTTCGAGCGGGAGGGGAGCCGGGGAGCTGTTTTTT
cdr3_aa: CASSLSSGRGAGELFF

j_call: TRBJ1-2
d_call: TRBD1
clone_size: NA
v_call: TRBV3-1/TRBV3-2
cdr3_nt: TGTGCCAGCAGCCGAGGGACAGGTGATCTCGCCAACTATGGCTACACCTTC
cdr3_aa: CASSRGTGDLANYGYTF

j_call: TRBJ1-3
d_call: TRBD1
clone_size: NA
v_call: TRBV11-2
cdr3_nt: TGTGCCAGCAGCTTGACAGGGGGAAACACCATATATTTT
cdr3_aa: CASSLTGGNTIYF

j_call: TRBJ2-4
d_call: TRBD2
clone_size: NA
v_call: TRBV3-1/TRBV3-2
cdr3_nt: TGTGCCAGCAGCTCCTACCCGGGACTAGCGGGGGTAGCCAAAAACATTCAGTACTTC
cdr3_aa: CASSSYPGLAGVAKNIQYF

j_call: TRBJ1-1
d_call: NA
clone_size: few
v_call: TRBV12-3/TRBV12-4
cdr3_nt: TGTGCCAGCAGTGTCAGGGTTTTCACTGAAGCTTTCTTT
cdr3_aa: CASSVRVFTEAFF

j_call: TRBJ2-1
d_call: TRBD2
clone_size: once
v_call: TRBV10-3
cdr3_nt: TGTGCCATCAGCGGACTAGCGGAGGGGGGCCTTTACAATGAGCAGTTCTTC
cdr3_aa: CAISGLAEGGLYNEQFF

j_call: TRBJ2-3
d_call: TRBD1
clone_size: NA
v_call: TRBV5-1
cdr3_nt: TGCGCCAGCCGACCGGGACAGGGGGTTATGGATACGCAGTATTTT
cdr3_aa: CASRPGQGVMDTQYF

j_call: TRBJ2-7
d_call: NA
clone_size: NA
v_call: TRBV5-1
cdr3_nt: TGCGCCAGCAGGAGGGTGGGTAGCTACGAGCAGTACTTC
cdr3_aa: CASRRVGSYEQYF

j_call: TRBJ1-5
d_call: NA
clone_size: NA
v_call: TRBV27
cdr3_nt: TGTGCCAGCCGCTTAGGAGGGGGGGAGCCCCAGCATTTT
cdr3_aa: CASRLGGGEPQHF

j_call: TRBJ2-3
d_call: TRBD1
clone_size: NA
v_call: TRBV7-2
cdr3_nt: TGTGCCAGCAGATCCCCCGGGACAGGGATAACAGATACGCAGTATTTT
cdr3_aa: CASRSPGTGITDTQYF

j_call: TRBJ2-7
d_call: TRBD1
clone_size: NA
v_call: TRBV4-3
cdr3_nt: TGCGCCAGCAGCCCGGGGACAGGGCGGTACGAGCAGTACTTC
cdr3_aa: CASSPGTGRYEQYF